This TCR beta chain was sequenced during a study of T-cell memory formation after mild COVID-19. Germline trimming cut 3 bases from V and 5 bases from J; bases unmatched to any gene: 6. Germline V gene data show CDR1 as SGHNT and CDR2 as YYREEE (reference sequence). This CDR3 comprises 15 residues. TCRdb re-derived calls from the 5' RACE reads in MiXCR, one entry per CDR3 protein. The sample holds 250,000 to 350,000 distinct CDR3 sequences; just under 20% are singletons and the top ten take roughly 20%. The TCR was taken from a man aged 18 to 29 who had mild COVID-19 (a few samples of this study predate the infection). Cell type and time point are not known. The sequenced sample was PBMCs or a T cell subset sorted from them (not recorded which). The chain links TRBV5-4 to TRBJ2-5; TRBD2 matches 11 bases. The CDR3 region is CASSYSGGVWETQYF. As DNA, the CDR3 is TGTGCCAGCAGCTATAGCGGGGGGGTCTGGGAGACCCAGTACTTC.